This T cell receptor (beta chain) is drawn from a study of vaccination and CD4 T cells after COVID-19. Sequencing of DNA taken from cultured CD4+ T cells relied on the Oncomine TCR Beta short-read assay. MiXCR, run by TCRdb on the PCR reads, gives a single entry per CDR3 protein. The sample has 10,000 to 13,000 distinct CDR3 sequences; less than 40% are singletons. Trimming removed 6 bases from V and 7 bases from J; junction bases left unmatched: 7. CDR1 and CDR2 (germline): DFQATT, SNEGSKA (reference sequence). The CDR3 has 12 residues. On this clonotype itself: Its antigen is not identified.

Documented treatment: roughly ten-day PBMC culture with coronavirus spike peptide pools or control peptides (ViraFEST assay). The receptor was derived from a human donor who had recovered from COVID-19. The sequenced material came from CD4+ T cells from blood, cultured in vitro. J is TRBJ2-7 and V is TRBV20-1; TRBD1 agrees at 9 bases. In DNA form, the CDR3 reads TGCAGTGCGGGGGGACAGGGAAAGGAGCAGTACTTC. It translates to CSAGGQGKEQYF.